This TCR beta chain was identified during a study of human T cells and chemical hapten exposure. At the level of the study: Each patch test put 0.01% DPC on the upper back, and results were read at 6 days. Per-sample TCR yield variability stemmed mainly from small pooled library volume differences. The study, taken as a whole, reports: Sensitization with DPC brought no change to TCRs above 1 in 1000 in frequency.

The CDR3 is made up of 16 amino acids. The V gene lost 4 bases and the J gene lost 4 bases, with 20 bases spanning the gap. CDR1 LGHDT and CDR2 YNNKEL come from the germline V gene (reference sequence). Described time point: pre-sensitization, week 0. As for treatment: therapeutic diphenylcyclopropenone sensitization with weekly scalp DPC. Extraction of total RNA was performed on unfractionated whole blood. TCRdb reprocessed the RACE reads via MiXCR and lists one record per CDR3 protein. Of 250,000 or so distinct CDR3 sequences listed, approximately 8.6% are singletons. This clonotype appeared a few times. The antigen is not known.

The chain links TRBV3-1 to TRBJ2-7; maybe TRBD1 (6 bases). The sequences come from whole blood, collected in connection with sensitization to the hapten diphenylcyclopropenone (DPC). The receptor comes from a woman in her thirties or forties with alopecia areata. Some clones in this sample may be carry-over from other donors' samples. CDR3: CASSPYRDTFAYEQYF. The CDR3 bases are TGTGCCAGCAGCCCCTACCGGGACACCTTCGCTTACGAGCAGTACTTC.